Shown below are 10 T cell receptor beta chains from a single sample sequenced in a study of T cell changes during pregnancy in multiple sclerosis. Produced via immunoSEQ multiplex PCR; TCRdb's table is partial and in-frame only. The sample records 75,000 to 100,000 clones, approximately 92% being singletons. Here the sequenced sample was peripheral blood, taken after pregnancy. Receptors originate from a female donor with multiple sclerosis, enrolled in a pregnancy study.

J is TRBJ2-7 and V is TRBV4-1; 8 positions agree with TRBD1. This CDR3 contains 14 residues. The J segment lost 5 bases and the V segment lost 1 base, leaving 4 bases of the junction unmatched. CDR1 is MGHRA, CDR2 YSYEKL, per germline. For the CDR3, the DNA is TGCGCCAGCAGCCAAGCGACAGGGGACCACGAGCAGTACTTC. This encodes CASSQATGDHEQYF.

The gene calls are TRBV4-3 and TRBJ2-7, with D possibly being TRBD1 (6 bases). This CDR3 has 17 amino acids. In germline, CDR1 is LGHNA, CDR2 YSLEER. V shed 0 bases and J shed 2 bases, with 17 bases lying between them. The CDR3 loop reads CASSQDRDTESPYEQYF. The CDR3 DNA is TGCGCCAGCAGCCAAGATAGGGACACGGAGTCCCCCTACGAGCAGTACTTC.

The chain recombines TRBV5-8 with TRBJ1-2; D gene unclear. The CDR3 runs 14 residues. V gave up 3 bases and J gave up 5 bases, with 14 bases separating them. Germline V gives CDR1 SGHTS, CDR2 YDEGEE. The CDR3 reads CASSSGGSAYGYTF. For the CDR3, the DNA is TGTGCCAGCAGCTCAGGAGGGAGTGCGTATGGCTACACCTTC.

The chain joins TRBV6-5 to TRBJ1-5; 8 positions match TRBD1. With V trimmed by 3 bases and J by 6 bases, 7 bases remained unmatched. The CDR3 spans 15 residues. CDR1 and CDR2 from the germline V gene are MNHEY and SVGAGI. CDR3 region: CASSYSGGIGQPQHF. The CDR3, as DNA: TGTGCCAGCAGTTATTCAGGGGGCATCGGTCAGCCCCAGCATTTT.

The V call is TRBV7-9, the J call TRBJ1-2; D call uncertain. The CDR3 length is 14 residues. Per germline, CDR1 SEHNR and CDR2 FQNEAQ (reference sequence). The V and J ends lost 5 bases and 7 bases respectively, with 17 bases between them. The CDR3 here is CASSRRGKEFGYTF. CDR3 nucleotide sequence: TGTGCCAGCAGCCGTCGGGGTAAAGAGTTTGGCTACACCTTC.

This chain links TRBV7-3 with TRBJ2-5, with a weak D call TRBD2 (7 bases). Trimming left V 5 bases short and J 8 bases short, with 21 bases between. The length of the CDR3 is 15 residues. Germline CDR1 and CDR2: SGHTA and FQGTGA. The CDR3 DNA reads as TGTGCCAGCAGCCAAGGGGGGGGGCCCGGGGAAACCCAGTACTTC. It codes for CASSQGGGPGETQYF. Full variable domain (missing parts from reference TRBV7-3 and TRBJ2-5): GAGVSQTPSNKVTEKGKYVELRCDPISGHTALYWYRQSLGQGPEFLIYFQGTGAADDSGLPNDRFFAVRPEGSVSTLKIQRTERGDSAVYLCASSQGGGPGETQYFGPGTRLLVL.

The chain links TRBV5-1 to TRBJ2-1, with D tentatively TRBD2 (5 bases). With 0 bases removed from V and 6 bases from J, the gap between germline ends came to 7 bases. Per germline, CDR1 SGHRS and CDR2 YFSETQ. This CDR3 is 13 amino acids long. DNA of the CDR3: TGCGCCAGCAGCTTGGGGACTCCCAATGAGCAGTTCTTC. This encodes CASSLGTPNEQFF.

The CDR3 is CSATFQDGYTF. CDR3 nucleotide sequence: TGCAGTGCGACGTTTCAGGATGGCTACACCTTC. The J gene is TRBJ1-2, the V gene TRBV20-1; D gene uncertain. V dropped 6 bases and J dropped 6 bases, with 11 bases sitting between them. The length of the CDR3 is 11 residues. Germline CDR1 DFQATT, CDR2 SNEGSKA (reference sequence).

The rearrangement links TRBV6-1 to TRBJ2-5; unclear D gene. V lost 3 bases, J lost 1 base, and 9 bases lay in between. The length of the CDR3 is 14 residues. Germline values: CDR1 MNHNS, CDR2 SASEGT. The chain's CDR3 is CASSELYSQETQYF. DNA of the CDR3: TGTGCCAGCAGTGAGTTATACTCCCAAGAGACCCAGTACTTC.

The J gene is TRBJ2-3, the V gene TRBV13, with 11 positions matching TRBD2. CDR3 length: 16 residues. Trimming removed 3 bases from V and 1 base from J; junction bases left unmatched: 3. Germline assignment: CDR1 PRHDT and CDR2 FYEKMQ (reference sequence). CDR3 loop: CASSFRTSGRTDTQYF. The DNA for the CDR3 is TGTGCCAGCAGCTTTCGGACTAGCGGGCGCACAGATACGCAGTATTTT.